This T cell receptor (beta chain) was sequenced in a study of human T cells and chemical hapten exposure. TCRdb ran MiXCR on the RACE reads and lists one entry per CDR3 protein. The data show tens of thousands of distinct CDR3 sequences, over 9.5% seen once. This clonotype was counted many times. Trimming took 2 bases from V and 8 from J, leaving 7 bases between them. The germline V gene has CDR1 KGHSH and CDR2 LQKENI. This CDR3 has 12 residues. Time point described: patch test 2, 6 weeks after DPC sensitization. Described treatment: therapeutic diphenylcyclopropenone sensitization with weekly scalp DPC.

Source: whole blood, taken in connection with sensitization to the hapten diphenylcyclopropenone (DPC). This sequence joins TRBV18 and TRBJ2-1, with D possibly matching TRBD2 (5 bases). This clonotype originated in a woman in her 50s with alopecia areata. Some clones in this sample may be carry-over from other donors' samples. CDR3 DNA: TGTGCCAGCTCACCATCGGGGTATGAGCAGTTCTTC. This gives the protein CASSPSGYEQFF.